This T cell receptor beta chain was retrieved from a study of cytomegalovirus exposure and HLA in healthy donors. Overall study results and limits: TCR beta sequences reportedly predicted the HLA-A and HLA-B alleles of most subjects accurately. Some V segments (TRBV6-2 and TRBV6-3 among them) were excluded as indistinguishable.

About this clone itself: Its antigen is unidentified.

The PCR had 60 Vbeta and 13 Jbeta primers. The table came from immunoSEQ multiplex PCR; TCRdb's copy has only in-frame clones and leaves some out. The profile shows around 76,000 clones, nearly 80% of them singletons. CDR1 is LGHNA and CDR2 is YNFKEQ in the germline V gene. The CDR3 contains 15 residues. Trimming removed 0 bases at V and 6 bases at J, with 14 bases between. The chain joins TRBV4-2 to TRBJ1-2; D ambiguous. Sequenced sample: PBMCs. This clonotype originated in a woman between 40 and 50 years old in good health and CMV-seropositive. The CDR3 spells CASSQDLSSIHGYTF. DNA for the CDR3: TGTGCCAGCAGCCAAGATCTTTCCAGTATTCATGGCTACACCTTC.